One and the same sample provided the 21 T cell receptor beta chains below, sequenced in a study of cytomegalovirus exposure and HLA in healthy donors. Data came from immunoSEQ multiplex PCR; TCRdb stores just in-frame clones and leaves some out. The sample has 250,000 to 400,000 clones, 88% seen once. What was sequenced was PBMCs. The origin of the receptors is a young man in good health and CMV-seronegative.

The chain joins TRBV2 to TRBJ2-2; TRBD2 agrees at 7 bases. Germline CDR1 reads SNHLY; CDR2 reads FYNNEI. CDR3 length: 16 residues. V lost 5 bases, J lost 0 bases, and 6 bases stayed unmatched. The CDR3: CASSFTGTTNTGELFF. CDR3 DNA: TGTGCCAGCAGTTTTACCGGGACTACGAACACCGGGGAGCTGTTTTTT.

CDR3 sequence reads: CATSRGDRGYEQYF. The CDR3 DNA sequence: TGTGCCACCAGCAGAGGGGACAGGGGCTACGAGCAGTACTTC. The rearrangement joins TRBV15 to TRBJ2-7; TRBD1 agrees at 10 bases. Germline V gives CDR1 LNHNV, CDR2 YYDKDF (reference sequence). This CDR3 spans 14 amino acids. V shed 1 base, J shed 3 bases, and the junction held 0 bases outside the gene matches.

The chain uses TRBV5-1 and TRBJ2-3; no clear D gene. Germline CDR1 and CDR2: SGHRS and YFSETQ. Deletions cut 1 base from V and 9 bases from J, with 9 bases between. The CDR3 is 12 amino acids. The CDR3 here is CASSLWASTQYF. The DNA of the CDR3 is TGCGCCAGCAGCTTGTGGGCCTCGACGCAGTATTTT.

The rearrangement uses TRBV2 and TRBJ1-5; D perhaps matches TRBD1 (6 bases). The CDR3 is 19 amino acids. Germline-derived CDR1 and CDR2 are SNHLY and FYNNEI. V was clipped by 5 bases and J by 0 bases, with 23 bases between them. CDR3 nucleotides: TGTGCCAGCAGTTTAGACCGGGACAAGGGCCTTTATAGCAATCAGCCCCAGCATTTT. It is translated as CASSLDRDKGLYSNQPQHF. Drawing the rest from reference TRBV2 and TRBJ1-5, the complete variable domain is EPEVTQTPSHQVTQMGQEVILRCVPISNHLYFYWYRQILGQKVEFLVSFYNNEISEKSEIFDDQFSVERPDGSNFTLKIRSTKLEDSAMYFCASSLDRDKGLYSNQPQHFGDGTRLSIL.

This chain connects TRBV4-3 to TRBJ1-3, with D unresolved. V lost 5 bases and J lost 0, with 17 bases in between. The CDR3 is 17 residues long. Germline CDR1 LGHNA, CDR2 YSLEER. The DNA of the CDR3 is TGCGCCAGCAGCACCACGACACACCCAGCCTCTGGAAACACCATATATTTT. The encoded protein is CASSTTTHPASGNTIYF.

This rearrangement joins TRBV7-9 to TRBJ2-7; the D gene is possibly TRBD1 (6 bases). Between the trimmed V and J ends, which lost 5 bases and 5 bases, there was a span of 10 bases. Germline loops: CDR1 SEHNR, CDR2 FQNEAQ (reference sequence). The CDR3 length is 12 residues. The CDR3 region has the DNA TGTGCCAGCAGCCTGCGACAGGACGAGCAGTACTTC. Residues: CASSLRQDEQYF.

This chain links TRBV30 with TRBJ2-3; TRBD2 matches at 8 bases. The CDR3 has 14 residues. Germline CDR1 reads GTSNPN; CDR2 reads SVGIG (reference sequence). The ends lost 3 bases at V and 0 bases at J; junction bases unmatched: 2. The CDR3 region is CAWRGGGSTDTQYF. The CDR3 DNA is TGTGCCTGGAGAGGCGGGGGGAGCACAGATACGCAGTATTTT.

The chain has TRBV6-5 and TRBJ1-1; possible D gene TRBD1, 5 bases. Trimming removed 8 bases at V and 4 bases at J, with 11 bases between. Germline assignment: CDR1 MNHEY and CDR2 SVGAGI. The CDR3 is 12 amino acids. The CDR3 sequence is CASGEGPTEAFF. CDR3 sequence (DNA): TGTGCCAGCGGGGAGGGGCCCACTGAAGCTTTCTTT.

The rearrangement links TRBV27 to TRBJ1-2; 10 bases line up with TRBD1. CDR1 and CDR2 (germline): MNHEY, SMNVEV (reference sequence). Trimming cost V 5 bases and J 8 bases; bases outside gene matches: 8. This CDR3 is built from 14 residues. The CDR3 loop is CASSPGTGAGGYTF. CDR3 DNA sequence: TGTGCCAGCAGTCCCGGGACAGGGGCGGGAGGCTACACCTTC.

The CDR3 reads CATSRDTVAGKSHTDTQYF. The CDR3 DNA sequence: TGTGCCACCAGCAGAGATACGGTAGCGGGGAAAAGTCACACAGATACGCAGTATTTT. The chain joins TRBV15 to TRBJ2-3, with 8 bases matching TRBD2. Germline trimming cut 0 bases from V and 2 bases from J; bases unmatched to any gene: 13. The CDR3 covers 19 residues. Germline CDR1 LNHNV, CDR2 YYDKDF (reference sequence).

This chain joins TRBV19 and TRBJ1-2, with 10 nucleotides matching TRBD1. The CDR3 totals 12 residues. The V and J ends lost 11 bases and 7 bases, in that order; junction bases with no gene match: 7. Germline CDR1 and CDR2: LNHDA and SQIVND (reference sequence). CDR3 nucleotides: TGTGCCGTCAGACAGGGGGCCGGTGGCTACACCTTC. It is translated as CAVRQGAGGYTF.

The count of this clone is one. This chain joins TRBV29-1 and TRBJ2-7; TRBD1 agrees at 9 bases. In germline, CDR1 is SQVTM, CDR2 ANQGSEA. The CDR3 covers 13 residues. With 8 bases clipped from V and 4 bases from J, the junction kept 9 bases outside the gene matches. The CDR3, as DNA: TGCAGCACTTCGGGACAGGGTTCTTACGAGCAGTACTTC. It yields the protein CSTSGQGSYEQYF.

The V gene is TRBV7-6, the J gene TRBJ2-7; unclear D gene. Germline CDR1 SGHVS, CDR2 FNYEAQ. The CDR3 is made up of 16 amino acids. The V end was cut by 1 base, the J end by 2 bases, with 15 bases between. As DNA, the CDR3 is TGTGCCAGCAGCTTAGAGTCGGTTCGGGTCCCCTACGAGCAGTACTTC. It encodes CASSLESVRVPYEQYF.

A few counts support this clone. This chain connects TRBV6-6 to TRBJ1-6, with a weak D call TRBD1 (5 bases). The V end lost 0 bases, the J end lost 5 bases, and 11 bases lay between the germline ends. Germline CDR1 MNHNY, CDR2 SVGAGI (reference sequence). This CDR3 has 16 residues. CDR3 in DNA: TGTGCCAGCAGTTACTCGGGGGGAGGTGATAATTCACCCCTCCACTTT. This gives the protein CASSYSGGGDNSPLHF.

To note about this clone: One junction end disagrees with the germline gene, perhaps due to a read error. This chain uses TRBV7-9 with TRBJ2-1, with no clear D. Looked up from germline, CDR1 is SEHNR and CDR2 is FQNEAQ (reference sequence). The CDR3 has 9 residues. Written as DNA, the CDR3 is TGTGCCAGCAGTTCCACCAGCGTCTTC. It yields the protein CASSSTSVF. The complete variable domain, with remaining parts taken from reference TRBV7-9 and TRBJ2-1, reads DTGVSQNPRHKITKRGQNVTFRCDPISEHNRLYWYRQTLGQGPEFLTYFQNEAQLEKSRLLSDRFSAERPKGSFSTLEIQRTEQGDSAMYLCASSSTSVFGPGTRLTVL.

The chain joins TRBV6-1 to TRBJ1-1, with a tentative D call TRBD1 (5 bases). The germline V gene encodes CDR1 MNHNS and CDR2 SASEGT. V shed 1 base and J shed 10 bases, with 13 bases lying between them. The CDR3 runs 13 residues. Written as DNA, the CDR3 is TGTGCCAGCAGTGAAGAGGAGCGACAGAGAGCTTTCTTT. It codes for CASSEEERQRAFF.

The genes are TRBV10-2 and TRBJ1-2; D uncertain. This CDR3 spans 12 amino acids. V shed 2 bases and J shed 4 bases, with 5 bases lying between them. Looked up from germline, CDR1 is WSHSY and CDR2 is SAAADI. CDR3 in amino acids: CASSEPLYGYTF. The CDR3 region has the DNA TGCGCCAGCAGTGAGCCCCTCTATGGCTACACCTTC.

The chain recombines TRBV11-3 with TRBJ1-1; D unresolved. The CDR3 covers 13 residues. CDR1 SGHNT and CDR2 YENEEA come from the germline V gene. Trimming left V 3 bases short and J 1 base short, with 6 bases between. CDR3 region: CASSLSGNTEAFF. The CDR3 bases are TGTGCCAGCAGCTTGTCGGGGAACACTGAAGCTTTCTTT.

The V and J genes are TRBV19 and TRBJ2-3; 8 bases match TRBD2. CDR3 length: 16 amino acids. Per germline, CDR1 LNHDA and CDR2 SQIVND (reference sequence). V was clipped by 2 bases and J by 6 bases; unmatched bases: 10. The CDR3, as DNA: TGTGCCAGTAGTATAATGGGTAGCGGGGTTACGGATACGCAGTATTTT. Its protein is CASSIMGSGVTDTQYF.

The chain's CDR3 is CASSLDVVTEAFF. For the CDR3, the DNA is TGTGCCAGCAGCTTAGATGTCGTCACTGAAGCTTTCTTT. This rearrangement joins TRBV7-2 to TRBJ1-1; D not certain. Trimming removed 1 base at V and 4 bases at J, with 7 bases between. The germline V gene encodes CDR1 SGHTA and CDR2 FQGNSA. This CDR3 has 13 amino acids.

The chain combines TRBV15 with TRBJ2-7, with 7 bases fitting TRBD2. V gave up 2 bases and J gave up 3 bases; unmatched junction bases: 7. This CDR3 region has 15 residues. The germline gives CDR1 LNHNV, CDR2 YYDKDF (reference sequence). This CDR3 reads CATSRKRDAYYEQYF. CDR3 DNA: TGTGCCACCAGCAGAAAGCGGGACGCCTACTACGAGCAGTACTTC.